Listed here are 18 T cell receptor beta chains from one sample, sequenced in a study of response to subunit inactivated influenza vaccine. Via MiXCR, TCRdb re-called the RT-PCR reads, giving one row per CDR3 protein. Here the sample spans roughly 500,000 distinct CDR3 sequences, less than 25% being singletons. These data were also reused for a study on T cells expressing NK-cell markers. That source reports: With UMIs, 5'RACE template switching was used to make TCR beta cDNA.

Material: CD4+ T cells sorted from PBMCs, obtained approximately 12 days after vaccination. The receptors here all came from a man aged 45-65 years who received an inactivated influenza vaccine.

This clonotype was seen a handful of times. V usage is TRBV20-1 and J usage is TRBJ2-7; 7 bases map to TRBD1. Germline CDR1 is DFQATT and CDR2 is SNEGSKA (reference sequence). CDR3 length: 14 residues. V lost 1 base to trimming and J lost 1 base; unmatched junction nucleotides: 4. The CDR3 sequence: CSARVGGGSYEQYF. CDR3 coding DNA: TGCAGTGCTAGAGTAGGGGGCGGGTCCTACGAGCAGTACTTC.

The chain uses TRBV11-2 and TRBJ2-1; 11 nucleotides align to TRBD2. The CDR3 sequence is 18 residues long. The germline CDR1 and CDR2 sequences are SGHAT and FQNNGV. V dropped 2 bases and J dropped 9; count of bases not matched to a gene: 15. Here the CDR3 reads CASSLSPSSLAGDGEQFF. The CDR3 nucleotides read TGTGCCAGCAGCTTAAGCCCCTCTTCACTAGCGGGAGACGGTGAGCAGTTCTTC.

The chain couples TRBV11-2 to TRBJ2-5, with 9 bases lining up with TRBD1. The germline V gene encodes CDR1 SGHAT and CDR2 FQNNGV. This CDR3 contains 15 residues. Trimming removed 5 bases from V and 2 bases from J; junction bases left unmatched: 6. The DNA of the CDR3 is TGTGCCAGCAGCCCGTGGACAGGGGCACAAGAGACCCAGTACTTC. It specifies CASSPWTGAQETQYF.

The gene calls are TRBV18 and TRBJ2-7, with D unresolved. Germline-derived CDR1 and CDR2 are KGHSH and LQKENI. CDR3 length: 15 residues. Trimming pared 0 bases from V and 2 bases from J, leaving 11 bases between. The CDR3: CASSPPAGATYEQYF. Here the CDR3 DNA reads TGTGCCAGCTCACCACCAGCAGGTGCCACCTACGAGCAGTACTTC.

This clonotype showed up many times. The chain has TRBV20-1 and TRBJ2-4; 7 bases line up with TRBD1. Germline CDR1 reads DFQATT; CDR2 reads SNEGSKA (reference sequence). This CDR3 region has 14 residues. Trimming removed 0 bases from V and 6 bases from J; junction bases left unmatched: 5. The CDR3 spells CSARDSTGRNIQYF. In nucleotides, the CDR3 is TGCAGTGCTAGAGATTCGACAGGGAGAAACATTCAGTACTTC.

The chain employs TRBV5-1 and TRBJ2-1, with 7 bases lining up with TRBD2. The trim removed 4 bases at V and 9 bases at J, leaving 4 bases unmatched. The germline CDR1 and CDR2 sequences are SGHRS and YFSETQ. This CDR3 spans 12 amino acids. CDR3 sequence reads: CASSGGDSEQFF. CDR3 DNA: TGCGCCAGCAGCGGGGGGGATAGTGAGCAGTTCTTC.

The chain carries TRBV7-9 and TRBJ2-5; TRBD2 agrees at 11 bases. There are 17 residues in the CDR3. CDR1 and CDR2 (germline): SEHNR, FQNEAQ (reference sequence). The J segment lost 2 bases and the V segment lost 6 bases, leaving 11 bases of the junction unmatched. The CDR3 sequence is CASSPTSGGTSQETQYF. CDR3 in DNA: TGTGCCAGCAGTCCAACTAGCGGGGGAACCAGTCAAGAGACCCAGTACTTC.

The chain links TRBV7-2 to TRBJ2-1, with unresolved D. Trimming removed 5 bases at V and 9 bases at J, with 20 bases between. Looked up from germline, CDR1 is SGHTA and CDR2 is FQGNSA. The CDR3 is 15 amino acids. CDR3: CASSAMGPLLGEQFF. In DNA form, the CDR3 reads TGTGCCAGCAGCGCCATGGGCCCCTTATTAGGTGAGCAGTTCTTC.

The chain employs TRBV20-1 and TRBJ1-2; 10 nucleotides agree with TRBD1. V lost 0 bases and J lost 4; bases outside the gene matches: 5. This CDR3 is built from 15 residues. CDR1 is DFQATT and CDR2 is SNEGSKA in the germline V gene (reference sequence). Here the CDR3 DNA reads TGCAGTGCTAGAGATCCGGGACAGGGGATCTATGGCTACACCTTC. It codes for CSARDPGQGIYGYTF.

This clonotype was counted many times. This chain links TRBV2 with TRBJ2-2; no clear D. Trimming pared 2 bases from V and 2 bases from J, leaving 9 bases between. This CDR3 comprises 15 residues. The V gene's germline CDR1 is SNHLY and CDR2 FYNNEI. CDR3 sequence reads: CASSESAVNTGELFF. Here the CDR3 DNA reads TGTGCCAGCAGTGAATCGGCCGTAAACACCGGGGAGCTGTTTTTT.

The chain couples TRBV28 to TRBJ1-4; 11 bases are a match to TRBD1. The CDR3 spans 15 residues. Germline V gene lookup returns CDR1 MDHEN and CDR2 SYDVKM. V lost 1 base and J lost 8; bases outside the gene matches: 3. The CDR3 is CASSLSGQGVEKLFF. The CDR3 nucleotides read TGTGCCAGCAGTTTATCGGGACAGGGGGTCGAAAAACTGTTTTTT.

This clonotype was observed a handful of times. The rearrangement links TRBV7-2 to TRBJ2-3; D is perhaps TRBD1 or TRBD2 (5 bases each). V lost 1 base and J lost 8, with 16 bases in between. The CDR3 extends over 15 amino acids. Germline V gene sequence: CDR1 SGHTA, CDR2 FQGNSA. In DNA, the CDR3 is TGTGCCAGCAGCTTAGTAGGGACCGCTGGTAGTACGCAGTATTTT. Encoded protein: CASSLVGTAGSTQYF.

This clonotype was recorded many times. The rearrangement uses TRBV3-1 and TRBJ2-7; D is undetermined. The germline V gene encodes CDR1 LGHDT and CDR2 YNNKEL (reference sequence). The CDR3 is 15 amino acids. V gave up 0 bases and J gave up 0 bases, with 9 bases separating them. The CDR3, as DNA: TGTGCCAGCAGCCAAGATTTCGTAAGCTCCTACGAGCAGTACTTC. It specifies CASSQDFVSSYEQYF.

This clonotype was observed a few times. The rearrangement joins TRBV18 to TRBJ2-7; D might be TRBD1 (6 bases). The CDR3 has 14 amino acids. Germline loops: CDR1 KGHSH, CDR2 LQKENI. V was pared by 6 bases and J by 0 bases, with 12 bases between. For the CDR3, the DNA is TGTGCCAGCTCGAGACAGGTAAACTCCTACGAGCAGTACTTC. This codes for CASSRQVNSYEQYF.

This clonotype was picked up a small number of times. This rearrangement joins TRBV2 to TRBJ1-6, with 7 bases fitting TRBD1. The CDR3 is 13 residues long. Germline loops: CDR1 SNHLY, CDR2 FYNNEI. V dropped 10 bases and J dropped 8; count of bases not matched to a gene: 8. The CDR3, as DNA: TGTGCCACCAACCGGGACAGTTATTCACCCCTCCACTTT. It specifies CATNRDSYSPLHF.

This clonotype was recorded a few times. The chain uses TRBV5-1 and TRBJ1-4; 7 positions agree with TRBD1. V was pared by 6 bases and J by 4 bases, with 3 bases of the junction left unmatched. This CDR3 has 13 amino acids. Germline assignment: CDR1 SGHRS and CDR2 YFSETQ. The CDR3 reads CASKNRGNEKLFF. The CDR3 nucleotides are TGCGCCAGCAAGAACAGGGGTAATGAAAAACTGTTTTTT.

A few counts support this clonotype. CDR3 coding DNA: TGTGCCAGTAGTATGGGCAGAGAAGAGACCCAGTACTTC. It translates to CASSMGREETQYF. This chain links TRBV19 with TRBJ2-5; D call uncertain. CDR1 LNHDA and CDR2 SQIVND come from the germline V gene (reference sequence). V lost 3 bases and J 3 bases, leaving 8 bases between the germline ends. The CDR3 loop spans 13 amino acids.

There are a few counts of this clonotype. J is TRBJ1-3 and V is TRBV5-1; maybe TRBD1 (5 bases). CDR3 length: 18 amino acids. Trimming pared 2 bases from V and 2 bases from J, leaving 20 bases between. Germline V gene sequence: CDR1 SGHRS, CDR2 YFSETQ. In nucleotides, the CDR3 is TGCGCCAGCAGCTTAACCGGGACGCCGGTCCTCCCTGGAAACACCATATATTTT. Amino acids: CASSLTGTPVLPGNTIYF. Full variable domain (outside the CDR3, taken from reference TRBV5-1 and TRBJ1-3): KAGVTQTPRYLIKTRGQQVTLSCSPISGHRSVSWYQQTPGQGLQFLFEYFSETQRNKGNFPGRFSGRQFSNSRSEMNVSTLELGDSALYLCASSLTGTPVLPGNTIYFGEGSWLTVV.